Below, 4 T cell receptor beta chains from the same sample are listed, as sequenced in a study of long-term antiretroviral therapy in people with HIV. Running of the v3.0 immunoSEQ assay took place at survey level. TCRdb's table, derived via immunoSEQ multiplex PCR, lists solely in-frame clones and lacks some. This sample yields about 33,000 clones, of which about 96% are seen a single time; 2.4% belongs to the top ten. The sequences come from unsorted PBMCs, collected roughly 6.4 years after starting antiretroviral therapy. The receptors derive from a young man with HIV.

The V call is TRBV12-5, the J call TRBJ2-5; TRBD1 is a possible D gene (5 bases). CDR3 size: 13 residues. Germline assignment: CDR1 LGHNT and CDR2 FRNRAP. V was cut by 3 bases and J by 5 bases, with 10 bases left in between. The CDR3 DNA sequence: TGTGCTAGTGGTTTCCCAGGGTGGGAGACCCAGTACTTC. As protein: CASGFPGWETQYF.

The chain is built from TRBV27 and TRBJ1-5, with a weak D call TRBD1 (5 bases). The ends were cut back, 3 bases at V and 0 bases at J, with 18 bases in the middle. The CDR3 has 18 residues. CDR1 MNHEY and CDR2 SMNVEV come from the germline V gene (reference sequence). The CDR3 bases are TGTGCCAGCAGTTTCCGACGCCCCAGGGACGTTAGCAATCAGCCCCAGCATTTT. Protein product: CASSFRRPRDVSNQPQHF.

The rearrangement uses TRBV7-2 and TRBJ2-1; no definite D call. Germline CDR1 SGHTA, CDR2 FQGNSA. The CDR3 spans 12 residues. V was clipped by 5 bases and J by 10 bases, with 12 bases between them. In DNA form, the CDR3 reads TGTGCCAGCAGCCTCGGGTTTTTGGAGCAGTTCTTC. Protein sequence: CASSLGFLEQFF. Full variable domain (missing parts from reference TRBV7-2 and TRBJ2-1): GAGVSQSPSNKVTEKGKDVELRCDPISGHTALYWYRQSLGQGLEFLIYFQGNSAPDKSGLPSDRFSAERTGGSVSTLTIQRTQQEDSAVYLCASSLGFLEQFFGPGTRLTVL.

The chain links TRBV6-1 to TRBJ1-5; D is unclear. The germline V and J ends were trimmed by 10 bases and 6 bases, with 19 bases remaining between them. CDR3 length: 14 amino acids. The V gene's germline CDR1 is MNHNS and CDR2 SASEGT. CDR3 DNA: TGTGCCACGAGTCGCGGACCAATGAGTCAGCCCCAGCATTTT. As protein: CATSRGPMSQPQHF.